This T cell receptor (beta chain) was observed in a study of shared clonotypes between healthy human individuals. Broader study findings: As a rule, naive subsets had a larger estimated richness than memory subsets.

Points on this clone: Its matching antigen is unknown.

The test was conducted at deep level. Method: immunoSEQ multiplex PCR; TCRdb's copy keeps in-frame clones and lacks some. This table holds more than 2 million clones, roughly 94% found once. The CDR3 totals 13 residues. The germline gives CDR1 SNHLY, CDR2 FYNNEI. V was pared by 6 bases and J by 5 bases, with 6 bases of the junction left unmatched. There were no recent acute infections or vaccinations among the donors, who were healthy HIV-negative adults. The genes are TRBV2 and TRBJ1-1, with TRBD1 matching over 7 bases. The clonotype was recovered from a young man in good health. The sequenced sample was naive CD4+ T cells sorted from blood. As for subset: CD45RA+ positively selected. DNA for the CDR3: TGTGCCAGCAGAAGGGGGCCGAGTACTGAAGCTTTCTTT. It is translated as CASRRGPSTEAFF.